Listed here are 8 T cell receptor beta chains from one sample, sequenced in a study of CD8 T cells in Susac syndrome. It was with random hexamers that about 0.45 to 1 ug RNA was reverse transcribed. MiXCR, applied by TCRdb to the immunoSEQ multiplex PCR reads, yields one record per CDR3 protein. The sample shows some 150,000 distinct CDR3 sequences, around 95% of them seen only once. Sequencing used CD4+ T cells from PBMCs. These receptors all stem from a human donor with Susac syndrome.

This chain uses TRBV29-1 with TRBJ2-7, with 9 bases that match TRBD1. After removal of 1 base from V and 5 bases from J, the junction contained 9 bases not matched to a gene. The CDR3 is made up of 15 amino acids. The germline CDR1 and CDR2 sequences are SQVTM and ANQGSEA. CDR3 residues: CSVEGAGTGIHEQYF. The DNA for the CDR3 is TGCAGCGTTGAAGGGGCCGGGACAGGGATCCACGAGCAGTACTTC.

The chain has TRBV20-1 and TRBJ2-7, with 9 bases lining up with TRBD1. The length of the CDR3 is 15 residues. The V gene's germline CDR1 is DFQATT and CDR2 SNEGSKA (reference sequence). The V segment lost 5 bases and the J segment 2 bases; nucleotides outside the gene matches: 10. The CDR3 sequence: CSAVSPGTGPYEQYF. The CDR3 nucleotides read TGCAGTGCTGTTAGTCCCGGGACAGGGCCCTACGAGCAGTACTTC.

V gene TRBV20-1 combines with J gene TRBJ1-4; D is unresolved. Trimming stripped 6 bases from V and 4 bases from J, with 15 bases between. The CDR3 covers 14 residues. CDR1 is DFQATT and CDR2 is SNEGSKA in the germline V gene (reference sequence). DNA for the CDR3: TGCAGTGCCACCCGGGAGGCCCTTAATGAAAAACTGTTTTTT. Its translation is CSATREALNEKLFF.

The J gene is TRBJ1-2, the V gene TRBV20-1; D gene ambiguous. CDR3 length: 14 residues. Germline lookup yields CDR1 DFQATT and CDR2 SNEGSKA (reference sequence). V shed 6 bases and J shed 0 bases, with 14 bases lying between them. CDR3 protein: CSAPSGGANYGYTF. CDR3 in DNA: TGCAGTGCCCCCTCTGGCGGCGCTAACTATGGCTACACCTTC.

The CDR3 sequence is CSARATSGGTQYF. The CDR3 DNA follows: TGCAGTGCTAGAGCGACTAGCGGGGGGACCCAGTACTTC. This sequence joins TRBV20-1 and TRBJ2-5; 12 bases agree with TRBD2. CDR1 and CDR2 from the germline V gene are DFQATT and SNEGSKA (reference sequence). Unmatched junction bases numbered 1, after V lost 1 base and J lost 7 bases. There are 13 residues in the CDR3.

This rearrangement joins TRBV5-6 to TRBJ2-5; D unclear. This CDR3 spans 16 amino acids. CDR1 is SGHDT and CDR2 is YYEEEE in the germline V gene. The V and J ends lost 4 bases and 5 bases respectively, with 21 bases between them. This CDR3 is CASSLYRVPRLETQYF. CDR3 sequence (DNA): TGTGCCAGCAGCCTTTACCGGGTCCCCAGGCTCGAGACCCAGTACTTC.

The chain carries TRBV6-4 and TRBJ1-2, with D hard to call. Germline V CDR1 and CDR2: MRHNA, SNTAGT. The CDR3 consists of 13 residues. The ends were cut back, 2 bases at V and 7 bases at J, with 11 bases in the middle. CDR3 DNA sequence: TGTGCCAGCAGTGACACGGGGAGTCGTGGCTACACCTTC. Protein product: CASSDTGSRGYTF.

This chain joins TRBV29-1 and TRBJ1-3; D remains ambiguous. This CDR3 has 12 residues. The germline gives CDR1 SQVTM, CDR2 ANQGSEA. Between the trimmed V and J ends, which lost 3 bases and 0 bases, there was a span of 3 bases. The DNA of the CDR3 is TGCAGCGTTGAGGGCTCTGGAAACACCATATATTTT. Encoded protein: CSVEGSGNTIYF.